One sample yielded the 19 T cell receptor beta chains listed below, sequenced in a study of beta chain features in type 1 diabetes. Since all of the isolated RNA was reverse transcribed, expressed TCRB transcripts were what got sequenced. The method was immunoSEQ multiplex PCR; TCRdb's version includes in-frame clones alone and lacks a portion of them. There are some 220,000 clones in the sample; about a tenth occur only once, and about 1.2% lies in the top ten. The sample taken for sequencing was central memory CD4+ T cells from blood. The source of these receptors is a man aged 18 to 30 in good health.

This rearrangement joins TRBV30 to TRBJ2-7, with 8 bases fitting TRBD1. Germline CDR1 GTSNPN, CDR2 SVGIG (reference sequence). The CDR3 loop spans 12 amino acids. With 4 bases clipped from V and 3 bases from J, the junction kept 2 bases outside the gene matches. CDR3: CAWTTGGYEQYF. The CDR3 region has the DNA TGTGCCTGGACAACAGGGGGCTACGAGCAGTACTTC.

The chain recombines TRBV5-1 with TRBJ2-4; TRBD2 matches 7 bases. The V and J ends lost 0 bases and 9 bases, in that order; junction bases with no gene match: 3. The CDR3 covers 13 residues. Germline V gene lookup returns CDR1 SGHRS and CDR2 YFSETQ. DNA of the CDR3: TGCGCCAGCAGCTTGGAAGGGGAGGGCATTCAGTACTTC. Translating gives CASSLEGEGIQYF.

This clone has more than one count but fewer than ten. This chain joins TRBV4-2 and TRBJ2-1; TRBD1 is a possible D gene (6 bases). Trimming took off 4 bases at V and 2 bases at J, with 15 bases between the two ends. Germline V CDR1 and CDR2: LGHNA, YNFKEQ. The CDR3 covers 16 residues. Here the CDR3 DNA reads TGTGCCAGCAGCCTAACAACAGGGCGCCCCTACAATGAGCAGTTCTTC. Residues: CASSLTTGRPYNEQFF.

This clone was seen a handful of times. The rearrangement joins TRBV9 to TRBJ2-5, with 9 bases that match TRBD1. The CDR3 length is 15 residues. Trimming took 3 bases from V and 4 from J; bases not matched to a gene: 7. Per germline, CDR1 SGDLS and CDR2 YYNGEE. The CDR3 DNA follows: TGTGCCAGCAGCGCCCCCGGGACAGGGAGAGAGACCCAGTACTTC. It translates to CASSAPGTGRETQYF.

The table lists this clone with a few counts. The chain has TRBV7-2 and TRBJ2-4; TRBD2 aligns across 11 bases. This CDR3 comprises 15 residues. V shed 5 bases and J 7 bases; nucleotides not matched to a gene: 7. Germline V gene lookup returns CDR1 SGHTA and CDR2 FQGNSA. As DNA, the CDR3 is TGTGCCAGCAGCCAACGCTCTAGCGGGAGGAACATTCAGTACTTC. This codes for CASSQRSSGRNIQYF.

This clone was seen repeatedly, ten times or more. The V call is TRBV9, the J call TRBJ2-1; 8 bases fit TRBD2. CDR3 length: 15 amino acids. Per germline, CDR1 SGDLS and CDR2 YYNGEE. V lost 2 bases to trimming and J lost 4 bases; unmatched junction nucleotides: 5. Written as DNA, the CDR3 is TGTGCCAGCAGCGTTACTAGCGGAAGATACAATGAGCAGTTCTTC. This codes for CASSVTSGRYNEQFF.

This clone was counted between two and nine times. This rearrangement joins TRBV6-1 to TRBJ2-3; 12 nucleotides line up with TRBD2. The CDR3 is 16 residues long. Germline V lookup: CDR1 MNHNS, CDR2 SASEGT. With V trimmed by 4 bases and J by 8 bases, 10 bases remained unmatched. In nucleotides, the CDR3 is TGTGCCAGCAGTGTGAAGCTAGCGGGAGGGGCCTCTACGCAGTATTTT. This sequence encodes CASSVKLAGGASTQYF.

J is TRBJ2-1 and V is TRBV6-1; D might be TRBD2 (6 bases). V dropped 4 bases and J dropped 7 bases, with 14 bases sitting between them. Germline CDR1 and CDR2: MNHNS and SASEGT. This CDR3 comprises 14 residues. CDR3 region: CASSVNWGVNEQFF. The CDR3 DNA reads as TGTGCCAGCAGTGTAAACTGGGGGGTAAATGAGCAGTTCTTC.

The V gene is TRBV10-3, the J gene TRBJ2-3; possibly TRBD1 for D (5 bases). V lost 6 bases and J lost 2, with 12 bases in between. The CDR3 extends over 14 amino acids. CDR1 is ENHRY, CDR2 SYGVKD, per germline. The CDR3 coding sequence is TGTGCCATCAGGCAGGGCATTAACACAGATACGCAGTATTTT. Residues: CAIRQGINTDTQYF.

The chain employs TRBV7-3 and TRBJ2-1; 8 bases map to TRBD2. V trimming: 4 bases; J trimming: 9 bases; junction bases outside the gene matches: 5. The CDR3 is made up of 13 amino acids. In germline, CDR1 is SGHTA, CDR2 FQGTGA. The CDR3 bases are TGTGCCAGCAGCTCTCAAGCGGGGGCTGAGCAGTTCTTC. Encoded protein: CASSSQAGAEQFF.

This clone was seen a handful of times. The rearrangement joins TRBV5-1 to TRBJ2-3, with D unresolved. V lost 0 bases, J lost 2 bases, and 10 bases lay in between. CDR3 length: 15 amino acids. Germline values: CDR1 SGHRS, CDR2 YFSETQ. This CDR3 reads CASSLGQSNTDTQYF. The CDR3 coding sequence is TGCGCCAGCAGCTTGGGCCAGTCTAACACAGATACGCAGTATTTT.

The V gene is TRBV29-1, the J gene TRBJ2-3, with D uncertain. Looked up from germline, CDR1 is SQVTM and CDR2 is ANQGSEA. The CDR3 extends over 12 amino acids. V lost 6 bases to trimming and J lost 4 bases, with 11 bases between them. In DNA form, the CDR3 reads TGCAGCGTCCTGAATGGGGCAGATACGCAGTATTTT. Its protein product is CSVLNGADTQYF.

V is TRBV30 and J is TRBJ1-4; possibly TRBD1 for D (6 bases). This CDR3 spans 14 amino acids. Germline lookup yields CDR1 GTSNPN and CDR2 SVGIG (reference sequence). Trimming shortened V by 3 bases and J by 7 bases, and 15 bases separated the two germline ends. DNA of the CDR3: TGTGCCTGGAGCCCAGGGGCGCGGGGTGAAAAACTGTTTTTT. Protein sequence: CAWSPGARGEKLFF.

CDR3 coding DNA: TGTGCCTGGAGTCCCCAGGAAGGTGAAAAACTGTTTTTT. It encodes CAWSPQEGEKLFF. The rearrangement joins TRBV30 to TRBJ1-4, with D unclear. Germline V gene sequence: CDR1 GTSNPN, CDR2 SVGIG (reference sequence). The CDR3 is 13 amino acids. Between the trimmed V and J ends, which lost 2 bases and 7 bases, there was a span of 11 bases. The variable domain in full, completed from reference TRBV30 and TRBJ1-4, reads SQTIHQWPATLVQPVGSPLSLECTVEGTSNPNLYWYRQAAGRGLQLLFYSVGIGQISSEVPQNLSASRPQDRQFILSSKKLLLSDSGFYLCAWSPQEGEKLFFGSGTQLSVL.

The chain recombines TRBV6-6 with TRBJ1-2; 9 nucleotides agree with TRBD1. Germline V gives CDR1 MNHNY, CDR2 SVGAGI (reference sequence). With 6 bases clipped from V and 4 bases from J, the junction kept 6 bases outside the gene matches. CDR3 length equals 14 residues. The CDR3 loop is CASRDGTGPYGYTF. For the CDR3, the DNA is TGTGCCAGCAGGGATGGGACAGGGCCCTATGGCTACACCTTC.

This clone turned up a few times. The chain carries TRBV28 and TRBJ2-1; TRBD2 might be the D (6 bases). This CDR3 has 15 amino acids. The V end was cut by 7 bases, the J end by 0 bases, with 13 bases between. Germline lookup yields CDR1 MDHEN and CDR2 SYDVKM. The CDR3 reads CASTQAGGSYNEQFF. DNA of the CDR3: TGTGCCAGCACCCAAGCGGGCGGCTCCTACAATGAGCAGTTCTTC.

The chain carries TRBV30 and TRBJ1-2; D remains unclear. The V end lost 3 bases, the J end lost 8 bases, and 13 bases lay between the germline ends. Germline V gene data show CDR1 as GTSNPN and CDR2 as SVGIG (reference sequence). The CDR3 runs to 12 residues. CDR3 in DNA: TGTGCCTGGAGAGCGGGAAGTGGGGGCTACACCTTC. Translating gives CAWRAGSGGYTF.

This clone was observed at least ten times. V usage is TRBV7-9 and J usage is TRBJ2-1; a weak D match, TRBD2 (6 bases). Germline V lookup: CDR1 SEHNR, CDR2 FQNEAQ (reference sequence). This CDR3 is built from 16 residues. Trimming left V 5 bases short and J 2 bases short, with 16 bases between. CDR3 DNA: TGTGCCAGCAGCGCCAGTGGGGGGTTCACCTACAATGAGCAGTTCTTC. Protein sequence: CASSASGGFTYNEQFF.

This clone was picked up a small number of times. CDR3 in amino acids: CASSTRDRGYSGANVLTF. In DNA, the CDR3 is TGTGCCAGCAGCACCCGGGACAGGGGCTATTCTGGGGCCAACGTCCTGACTTTC. The chain joins TRBV4-2 to TRBJ2-6; 10 bases agree with TRBD1. The CDR3 runs 18 residues. The trim removed 5 bases at V and 1 base at J, leaving 8 bases unmatched. Looked up from germline, CDR1 is LGHNA and CDR2 is YNFKEQ.